This T cell receptor (beta chain) stems from a study of shared clonotypes between healthy human individuals. The ends lost 5 bases at V and 4 bases at J; junction bases unmatched: 4. Per germline, CDR1 KGHSH and CDR2 LQKENI. This CDR3 is 14 amino acids long. The assay was carried out at the deep level. This table comes from immunoSEQ multiplex PCR, and its TCRdb copy is limited to in-frame clones, with some not included. The table includes roughly 2 million clones, 85% to 95% detected once. Overall study findings and caveats: The donor pool, a small one, limited the genetic and exposure-history diversity represented. Generation probability values for non-shared clonotypes were lower than those for clonotypes shared by all four donors.

This clone was counted a few times. Antigen unknown. The receptor comes from a man in his late teens or twenties in good health. V is TRBV18 and J is TRBJ1-5, with TRBD1 matching over 8 bases. Sequences were obtained from naive CD4+ T cells sorted from blood. Subset given: CD45RA+ positively selected. CDR3 DNA: TGTGCCAGCTCAACCACAGGGGGAAATCAGCCCCAGCATTTT. Amino acids: CASSTTGGNQPQHF.